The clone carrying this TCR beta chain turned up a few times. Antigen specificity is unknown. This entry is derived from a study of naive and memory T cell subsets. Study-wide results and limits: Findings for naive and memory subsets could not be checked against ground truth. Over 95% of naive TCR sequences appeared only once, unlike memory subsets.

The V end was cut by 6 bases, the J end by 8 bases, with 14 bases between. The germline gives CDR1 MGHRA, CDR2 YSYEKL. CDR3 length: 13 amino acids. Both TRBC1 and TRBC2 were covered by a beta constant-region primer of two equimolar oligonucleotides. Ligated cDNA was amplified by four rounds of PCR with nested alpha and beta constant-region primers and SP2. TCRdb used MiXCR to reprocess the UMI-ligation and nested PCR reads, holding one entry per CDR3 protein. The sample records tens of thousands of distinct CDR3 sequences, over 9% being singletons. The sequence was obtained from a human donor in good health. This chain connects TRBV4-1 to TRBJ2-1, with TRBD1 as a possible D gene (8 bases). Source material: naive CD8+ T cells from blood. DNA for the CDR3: TGCGCCAGCAGACAAACAGGGGGGGATGAGCAGTTCTTC. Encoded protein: CASRQTGGDEQFF.